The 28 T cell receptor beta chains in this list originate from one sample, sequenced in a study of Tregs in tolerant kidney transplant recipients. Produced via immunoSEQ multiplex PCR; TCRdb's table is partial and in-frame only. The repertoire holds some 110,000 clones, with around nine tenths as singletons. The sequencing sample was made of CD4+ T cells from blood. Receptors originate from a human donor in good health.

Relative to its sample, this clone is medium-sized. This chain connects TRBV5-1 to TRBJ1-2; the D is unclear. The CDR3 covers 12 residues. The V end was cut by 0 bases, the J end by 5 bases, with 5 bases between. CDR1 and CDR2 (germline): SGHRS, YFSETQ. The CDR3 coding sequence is TGCGCCAGCAGCTTGGAGGGTTATGGCTACACCTTC. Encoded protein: CASSLEGYGYTF.

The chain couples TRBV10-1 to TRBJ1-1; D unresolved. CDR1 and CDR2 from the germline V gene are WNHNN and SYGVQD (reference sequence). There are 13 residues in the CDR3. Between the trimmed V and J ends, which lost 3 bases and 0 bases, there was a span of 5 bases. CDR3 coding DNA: TGCGCCAGCAGTGAAGGGCTGAACACTGAAGCTTTCTTT. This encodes CASSEGLNTEAFF.

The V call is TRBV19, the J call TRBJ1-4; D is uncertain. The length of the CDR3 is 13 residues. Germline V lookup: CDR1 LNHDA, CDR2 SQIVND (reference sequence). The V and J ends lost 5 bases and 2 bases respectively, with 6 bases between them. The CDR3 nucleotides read TGTGCCAGTAGTCGCACGACTAATGAAAAACTGTTTTTT. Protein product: CASSRTTNEKLFF.

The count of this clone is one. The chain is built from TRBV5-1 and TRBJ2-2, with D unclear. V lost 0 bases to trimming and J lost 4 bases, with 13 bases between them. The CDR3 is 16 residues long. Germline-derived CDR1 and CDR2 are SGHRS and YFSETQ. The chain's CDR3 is CASSLVAQAPTGELFF. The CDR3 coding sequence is TGCGCCAGCAGCTTGGTGGCCCAGGCCCCCACCGGGGAGCTGTTTTTT.

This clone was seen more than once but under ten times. The CDR3 protein is CASSATSQAPQHF. DNA for the CDR3: TGTGCCAGCAGCGCGACAAGCCAGGCGCCCCAGCATTTT. The V and J genes are TRBV7-3 and TRBJ1-5, with D unclear. The germline V gene encodes CDR1 SGHTA and CDR2 FQGTGA. The CDR3 is 13 amino acids. Trimming stripped 5 bases from V and 9 bases from J, with 14 bases between.

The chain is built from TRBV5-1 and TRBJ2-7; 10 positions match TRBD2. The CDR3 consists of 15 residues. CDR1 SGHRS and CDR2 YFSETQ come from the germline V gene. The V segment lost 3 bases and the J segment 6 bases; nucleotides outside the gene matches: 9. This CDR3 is CASSWDYSGRLEQYF. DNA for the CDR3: TGCGCCAGCAGCTGGGATTATAGCGGGAGGCTCGAGCAGTACTTC. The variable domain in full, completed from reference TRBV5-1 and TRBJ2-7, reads KAGVTQTPRYLIKTRGQQVTLSCSPISGHRSVSWYQQTPGQGLQFLFEYFSETQRNKGNFPGRFSGRQFSNSRSEMNVSTLELGDSALYLCASSWDYSGRLEQYFGPGTRLTVT.

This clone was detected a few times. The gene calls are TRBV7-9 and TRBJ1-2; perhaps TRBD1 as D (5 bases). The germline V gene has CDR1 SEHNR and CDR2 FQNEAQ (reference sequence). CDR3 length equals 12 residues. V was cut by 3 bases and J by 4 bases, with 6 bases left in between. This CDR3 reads CASSLTVYGYTF. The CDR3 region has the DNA TGTGCCAGCAGCTTGACAGTCTATGGCTACACCTTC.

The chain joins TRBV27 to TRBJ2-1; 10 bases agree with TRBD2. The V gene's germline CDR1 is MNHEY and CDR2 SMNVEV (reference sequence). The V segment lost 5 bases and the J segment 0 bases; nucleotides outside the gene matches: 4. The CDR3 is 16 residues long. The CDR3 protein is CASSPLAGGSYNEQFF. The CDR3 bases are TGTGCCAGCAGTCCCTTAGCGGGAGGCTCCTACAATGAGCAGTTCTTC.

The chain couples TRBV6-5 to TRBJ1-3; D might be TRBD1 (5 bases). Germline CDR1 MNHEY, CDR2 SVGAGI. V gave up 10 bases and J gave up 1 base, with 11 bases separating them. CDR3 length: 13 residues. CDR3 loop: CATRGRSGNTIYF. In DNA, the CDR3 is TGTGCCACCCGGGGGAGGTCTGGAAACACCATATATTTT.

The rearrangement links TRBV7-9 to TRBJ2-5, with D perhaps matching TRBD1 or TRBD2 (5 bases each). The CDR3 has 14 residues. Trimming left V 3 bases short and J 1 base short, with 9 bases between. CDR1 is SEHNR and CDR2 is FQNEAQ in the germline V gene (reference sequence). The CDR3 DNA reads TGTGCCAGCAGCTTTTCCGGGACCCAAGAGACCCAGTACTTC. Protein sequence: CASSFSGTQETQYF.

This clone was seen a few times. The CDR3 DNA reads TGCGCCAGCAGCTTGGACGGGGCGTATACTGAAGCTTTCTTT. It encodes CASSLDGAYTEAFF. The rearrangement joins TRBV5-1 to TRBJ1-1; possibly TRBD1 for D (5 bases). CDR1 SGHRS and CDR2 YFSETQ come from the germline V gene. Trimming pared 0 bases from V and 5 bases from J, leaving 11 bases between. The CDR3 spans 14 residues.

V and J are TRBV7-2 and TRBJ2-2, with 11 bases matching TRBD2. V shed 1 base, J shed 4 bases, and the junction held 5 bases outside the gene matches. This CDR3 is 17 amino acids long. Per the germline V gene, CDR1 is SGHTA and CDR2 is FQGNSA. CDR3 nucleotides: TGTGCCAGCAGCTTAGACTATAGCGGGAGGGGCACCGGGGAGCTGTTTTTT. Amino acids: CASSLDYSGRGTGELFF.

The CDR3 DNA sequence: TGTGCCAGTAGTATTGTAGGGGGTCCCGGGGAGCTGTTTTTT. Its protein is CASSIVGGPGELFF. The chain recombines TRBV19 with TRBJ2-2, with D possibly being TRBD1 (6 bases). CDR3 length equals 14 residues. Trimming pared 3 bases from V and 6 bases from J, leaving 11 bases between. Germline V gene sequence: CDR1 LNHDA, CDR2 SQIVND (reference sequence).

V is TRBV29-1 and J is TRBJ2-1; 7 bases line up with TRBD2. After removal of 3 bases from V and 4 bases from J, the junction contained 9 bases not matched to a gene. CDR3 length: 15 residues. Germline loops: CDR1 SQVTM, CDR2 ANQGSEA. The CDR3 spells CSVEGPGGLYNEQFF. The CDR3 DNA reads TGCAGCGTTGAGGGTCCGGGGGGTCTTTACAATGAGCAGTTCTTC.

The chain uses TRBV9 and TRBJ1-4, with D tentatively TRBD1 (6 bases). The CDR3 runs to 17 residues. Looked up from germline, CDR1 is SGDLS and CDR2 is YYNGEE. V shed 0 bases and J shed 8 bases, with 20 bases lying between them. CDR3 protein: CASSVGLGGGSEEKLFF. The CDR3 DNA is TGTGCCAGCAGCGTAGGGCTCGGAGGGGGATCGGAGGAAAAACTGTTTTTT. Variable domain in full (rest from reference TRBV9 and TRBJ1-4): DSGVTQTPKHLITATGQRVTLRCSPRSGDLSVYWYQQSLDQGLQFLIQYYNGEERAKGNILERFSAQQFPDLHSELNLSSLELGDSALYFCASSVGLGGGSEEKLFFGSGTQLSVL.

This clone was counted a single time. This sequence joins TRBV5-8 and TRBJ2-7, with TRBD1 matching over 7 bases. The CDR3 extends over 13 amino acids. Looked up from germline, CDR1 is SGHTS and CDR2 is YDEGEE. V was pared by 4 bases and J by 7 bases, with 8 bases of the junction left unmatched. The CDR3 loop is CASSPRQGWEQYF. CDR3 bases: TGTGCCAGCAGCCCGCGACAGGGCTGGGAGCAGTACTTC.

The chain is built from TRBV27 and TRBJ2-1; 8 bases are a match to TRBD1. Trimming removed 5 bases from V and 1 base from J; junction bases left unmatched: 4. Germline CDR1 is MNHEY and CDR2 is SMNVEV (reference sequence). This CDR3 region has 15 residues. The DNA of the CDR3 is TGTGCCAGCAGTCCCCAGGGGGCTTCCTACAATGAGCAGTTCTTC. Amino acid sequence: CASSPQGASYNEQFF.

The CDR3 loop is CASSPGQAYGDTQYF. For the CDR3, the DNA is TGTGCCAGCAGTCCCGGACAGGCCTACGGAGATACGCAGTATTTT. V usage is TRBV2 and J usage is TRBJ2-3, with TRBD1 identical over 7 bases. The CDR3 loop spans 15 amino acids. Trimming took 5 bases from V and 5 from J; bases not matched to a gene: 10. Germline CDR1 SNHLY, CDR2 FYNNEI. The full variable domain, completed using reference TRBV2 and TRBJ2-3, is EPEVTQTPSHQVTQMGQEVILRCVPISNHLYFYWYRQILGQKVEFLVSFYNNEISEKSEIFDDQFSVERPDGSNFTLKIRSTKLEDSAMYFCASSPGQAYGDTQYFGPGTRLTVL.

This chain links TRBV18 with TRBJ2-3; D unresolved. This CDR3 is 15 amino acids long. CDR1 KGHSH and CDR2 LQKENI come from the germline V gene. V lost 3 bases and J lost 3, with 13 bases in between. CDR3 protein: CASSPDLGPTDTQYF. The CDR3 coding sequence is TGTGCCAGCTCACCGGACCTGGGCCCGACAGATACGCAGTATTTT.

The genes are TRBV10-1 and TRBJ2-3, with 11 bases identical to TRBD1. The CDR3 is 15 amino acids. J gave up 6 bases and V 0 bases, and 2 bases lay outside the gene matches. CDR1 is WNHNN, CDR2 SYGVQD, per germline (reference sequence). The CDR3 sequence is CASSESDRGHDTQYF. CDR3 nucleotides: TGCGCCAGCAGTGAGTCGGACAGGGGGCACGATACGCAGTATTTT.

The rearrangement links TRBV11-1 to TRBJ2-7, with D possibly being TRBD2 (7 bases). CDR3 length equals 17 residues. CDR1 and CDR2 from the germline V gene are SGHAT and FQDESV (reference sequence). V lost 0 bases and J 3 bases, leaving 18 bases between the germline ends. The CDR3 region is CASSLASSGGLGYEQYF. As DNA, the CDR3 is TGTGCCAGCAGCTTAGCGAGTTCGGGGGGCCTTGGCTACGAGCAGTACTTC.

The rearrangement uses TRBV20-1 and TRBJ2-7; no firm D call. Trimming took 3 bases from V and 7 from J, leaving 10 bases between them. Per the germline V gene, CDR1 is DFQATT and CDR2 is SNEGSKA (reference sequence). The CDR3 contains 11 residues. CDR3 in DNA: TGCAGTGCTAGTTTACACCGAGAGCAGTACTTC. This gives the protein CSASLHREQYF.

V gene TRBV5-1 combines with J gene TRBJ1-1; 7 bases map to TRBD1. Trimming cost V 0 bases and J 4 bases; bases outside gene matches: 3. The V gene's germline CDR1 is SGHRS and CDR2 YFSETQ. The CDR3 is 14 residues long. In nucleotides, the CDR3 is TGCGCCAGCAGCTTGGTGGGACAGTTCACTGAAGCTTTCTTT. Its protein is CASSLVGQFTEAFF.

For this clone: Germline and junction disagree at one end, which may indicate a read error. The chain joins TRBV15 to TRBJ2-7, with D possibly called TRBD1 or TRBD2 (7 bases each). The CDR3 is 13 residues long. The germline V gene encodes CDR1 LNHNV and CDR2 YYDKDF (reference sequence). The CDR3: CASRGGTGYEQYF. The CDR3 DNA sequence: TGTGCCTCCAGGGGGGGTACGGGCTACGAGCAGTACTTC. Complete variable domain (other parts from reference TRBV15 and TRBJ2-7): DAMVIQNPRYQVTQFGKPVTLSCSQTLNHNVMYWYQQKSSQAPKLLFHYYDKDFNNEADTPDNFQSRRPNTSFCFLDIRSPGLGDTAMYLCASRGGTGYEQYFGPGTRLTVT.

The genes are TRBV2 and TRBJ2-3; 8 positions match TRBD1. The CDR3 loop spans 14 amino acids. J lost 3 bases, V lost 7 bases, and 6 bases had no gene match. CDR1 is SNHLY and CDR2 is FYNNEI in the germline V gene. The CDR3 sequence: CASMEDRVTDTQYF. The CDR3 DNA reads TGTGCCAGCATGGAGGACAGGGTAACAGATACGCAGTATTTT. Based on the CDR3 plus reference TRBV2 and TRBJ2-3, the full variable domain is EPEVTQTPSHQVTQMGQEVILRCVPISNHLYFYWYRQILGQKVEFLVSFYNNEISEKSEIFDDQFSVERPDGSNFTLKIRSTKLEDSAMYFCASMEDRVTDTQYFGPGTRLTVL.

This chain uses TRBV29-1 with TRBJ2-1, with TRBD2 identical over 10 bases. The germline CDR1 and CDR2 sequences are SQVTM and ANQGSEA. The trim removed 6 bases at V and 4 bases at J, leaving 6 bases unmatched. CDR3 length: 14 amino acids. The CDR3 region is CSVSSGRRYNEQFF. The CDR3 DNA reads TGCAGCGTCTCTAGCGGGAGACGGTACAATGAGCAGTTCTTC.

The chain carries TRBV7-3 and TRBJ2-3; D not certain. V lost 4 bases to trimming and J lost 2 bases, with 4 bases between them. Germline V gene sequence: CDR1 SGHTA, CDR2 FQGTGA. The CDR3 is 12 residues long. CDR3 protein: CASSSNTDTQYF. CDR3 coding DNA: TGTGCCAGCAGCTCCAACACAGATACGCAGTATTTT. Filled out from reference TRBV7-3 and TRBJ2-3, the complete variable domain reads GAGVSQTPSNKVTEKGKYVELRCDPISGHTALYWYRQSLGQGPEFLIYFQGTGAADDSGLPNDRFFAVRPEGSVSTLKIQRTERGDSAVYLCASSSNTDTQYFGPGTRLTVL.

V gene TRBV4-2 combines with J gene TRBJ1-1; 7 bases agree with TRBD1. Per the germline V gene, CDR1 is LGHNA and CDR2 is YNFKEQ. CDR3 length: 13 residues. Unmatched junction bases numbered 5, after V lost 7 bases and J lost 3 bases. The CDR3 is CASTMQGDTEAFF. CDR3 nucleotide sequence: TGTGCCAGCACCATGCAGGGGGACACTGAAGCTTTCTTT.